This T cell receptor beta chain was retrieved from a study of regulatory T cells in long-lasting Graves disease. Study-wide context: Antithyroid drugs had been taken by newly diagnosed Graves' patients for under 3 months.

To make TCR beta libraries, researchers used iRepertoire HTBI primers and Arm-PCR of CDR3 regions. From the multiplex PCR reads, TCRdb called clonotypes with MiXCR, one entry per CDR3 protein. Among fewer than 650,000 distinct CDR3 sequences listed, roughly 15% were seen once. Time point meaning: newly diagnosed GD, antithyroid drugs for less than 3 months. The TCR library was made from RNA that had been extracted from PBMCs in TRIzol. This clonotype was seen only once. These data also formed part of another study, on T cells in Graves' hyperthyroidism and ophthalmopathy. That work states: Diagnoses were established using clinical symptoms, serum thyroxine and TRAb, thyroid ultrasound and orbital computed tomography. In the analysis, a 13 V-J model separated ophthalmopathy from stable hyperthyroidism.

The sequence came from a woman aged 30 to 39 with Graves disease. This sample comprised peripheral blood mononuclear cells (PBMCs), obtained at new diagnosis, from a patient treated with antithyroid drugs.

The CDR3 region has the DNA TGCGCCAGCAGCCAAGATGCCCACCTATTGGCTTTCTTT. This encodes CASSQDAHLLAFF. The J gene is TRBJ1-1, the V gene TRBV4-1; D is unclear. This CDR3 contains 13 residues. Per germline, CDR1 MGHRA and CDR2 YSYEKL. V lost 0 bases, J lost 11 bases, and 13 bases lay in between.